These 18 T cell receptor beta chains originate from one sample sequenced in a study of blood T cell repertoires in COVID-19. Clones were read by immunoSEQ multiplex PCR, and TCRdb kept only the in-frame ones, dropping some. The sample yields a few hundred thousand clones, roughly 84% seen once. Sample: peripheral blood. The receptors were sampled from a woman of 80 years or more with active or convalescent COVID-19.

The chain recombines TRBV7-3 with TRBJ2-7; a possible D gene is TRBD2 (5 bases). The ends were cut back, 5 bases at V and 5 bases at J, with 19 bases in the middle. This CDR3 is 15 amino acids long. The V gene's germline CDR1 is SGHTA and CDR2 FQGTGA. The CDR3 reads CASSRGAGPMNEQYF. CDR3 in DNA: TGTGCCAGCAGCCGAGGTGCGGGCCCCATGAACGAGCAGTACTTC.

This rearrangement joins TRBV5-6 to TRBJ1-4, with TRBD1 matching over 10 bases. The CDR3 loop spans 16 amino acids. J gave up 8 bases and V 3 bases, and 10 bases lay outside the gene matches. Germline CDR1 SGHDT, CDR2 YYEEEE. The CDR3 here is CASSSRAGTGDEKLFF. CDR3 DNA: TGTGCCAGCAGCTCGAGGGCCGGGACAGGGGACGAAAAACTGTTTTTT.

This chain links TRBV7-3 with TRBJ2-3; D unresolved. The CDR3 sequence is 12 residues long. The V end was cut by 5 bases, the J end by 14 bases, with 17 bases between. CDR1 and CDR2 (germline): SGHTA, FQGTGA. CDR3 residues: CASSLSGASWYF. The DNA of the CDR3 is TGTGCCAGCAGCCTATCAGGCGCGAGTTGGTATTTT.

The chain employs TRBV3-1 (or the pseudogene TRBV3-2) and TRBJ2-5; maybe TRBD2 (6 bases). CDR3 length: 14 residues. V was clipped by 8 bases and J by 0 bases, with 13 bases between them. Germline assignment: CDR1 LGHDT and CDR2 YNNKEL (reference sequence). The CDR3 region has the DNA TGTGCCAGCCCTCTTAGCGGAAACCAAGAGACCCAGTACTTC. Translated: CASPLSGNQETQYF.

V is TRBV18 and J is TRBJ2-3; tentative D call: TRBD2 (5 bases). V was pared by 2 bases and J by 0 bases, with 9 bases between. The CDR3 has 15 amino acids. Germline V gene sequence: CDR1 KGHSH, CDR2 LQKENI. This CDR3 reads CASSPGEISTDTQYF. The CDR3 bases are TGTGCCAGCTCACCAGGGGAGATTAGCACAGATACGCAGTATTTT.

This clone was seen a handful of times. J is TRBJ2-5 and V is TRBV12-3 or TRBV12-4; 12 bases are shared with TRBD2. This CDR3 contains 12 residues. The V gene end was trimmed by 10 bases and the J gene end by 9 bases; junction bases not matched to a gene: 6. The CDR3 loop is CATTSGGRPQYF. Here the CDR3 DNA reads TGTGCCACTACTAGCGGGGGGCGGCCCCAGTACTTC.

V gene TRBV19 combines with J gene TRBJ1-3, with 7 bases that match TRBD1. J was trimmed by 1 base and V by 7 bases; bases with no gene match: 16. Germline V CDR1 and CDR2: LNHDA, SQIVND (reference sequence). The CDR3 consists of 18 residues. CDR3 amino acids: CASKGRDQGVGSGNTIYF. The CDR3 DNA reads TGTGCCAGTAAAGGGCGGGACCAGGGGGTCGGTTCTGGAAACACCATATATTTT.

On this clone: The identical CDR3 is also encoded by other nucleotide sequences in the sample. The chain links TRBV20-1 to TRBJ2-5; no clear D gene. Germline assignment: CDR1 DFQATT and CDR2 SNEGSKA (reference sequence). The V and J ends lost 6 bases and 2 bases respectively, with 7 bases between them. The CDR3 runs to 11 residues. In DNA form, the CDR3 reads TGCAGTGCGCGTCTTCAAGAGACCCAGTACTTC. Translation gives CSARLQETQYF.

Only a few counts were recorded for this clone. CDR3 DNA sequence: TGTGCCAGCAGTCCTTACTCAACCAATGAGCAGTTCTTC. Translated, it gives CASSPYSTNEQFF. The chain carries TRBV28 and TRBJ2-1, with D unresolved. Between the trimmed V and J ends, which lost 5 bases and 6 bases, there was a span of 11 bases. From germline, CDR1 is MDHEN and CDR2 SYDVKM. The CDR3 extends over 13 amino acids.

The chain has TRBV7-2 and TRBJ2-1; D gene uncertain. Germline V gives CDR1 SGHTA, CDR2 FQGNSA. Trimming shortened V by 3 bases and J by 12 bases, and 15 bases separated the two germline ends. The CDR3 sequence is 13 residues long. CDR3 loop: CASSFPNTHGQFF. CDR3 bases: TGTGCCAGCAGCTTCCCTAATACGCATGGGCAGTTCTTC.

V usage is TRBV10-3 and J usage is TRBJ2-7, with TRBD1 as a possible D gene (5 bases). Germline values: CDR1 ENHRY, CDR2 SYGVKD. The CDR3 covers 11 residues. The V end was cut by 6 bases, the J end by 7 bases, with 10 bases between. CDR3: CAISLGVEQYF. CDR3 bases: TGTGCCATCAGCCTAGGGGTTGAGCAGTACTTC.

This clone has a single count. This sequence joins TRBV7-9 and TRBJ1-2; the D gene is possibly TRBD1 (5 bases). This CDR3 region has 12 residues. Germline V gene lookup returns CDR1 SEHNR and CDR2 FQNEAQ (reference sequence). The ends were cut back, 1 base at V and 8 bases at J, with 8 bases in the middle. CDR3 bases: TGTGCCAGCAGCTTAGATAGGGGAGGCTACACCTTC. This translates into CASSLDRGGYTF.

This chain connects TRBV5-6 to TRBJ1-5; 11 positions match TRBD1. The CDR3 runs to 17 residues. Germline values: CDR1 SGHDT, CDR2 YYEEEE. The V segment lost 5 bases and the J segment 0 bases; nucleotides outside the gene matches: 7. The CDR3 coding sequence is TGTGCCAGCAGTCGCGGAGGGACAGGGGGTAGCAATCAGCCCCAGCATTTT. Its translation: CASSRGGTGGSNQPQHF. The full variable domain, its missing parts supplied by reference TRBV5-6 and TRBJ1-5, is DAGVTQSPTHLIKTRGQQVTLRCSPKSGHDTVSWYQQALGQGPQFIFQYYEEEERQRGNFPDRFSGHQFPNYSSELNVNALLLGDSALYLCASSRGGTGGSNQPQHFGDGTRLSIL.

The CDR3 coding sequence is TGTGCCAGCAGTGGGGCGTGGGCAGATACGCAGTATTTT. This gives the protein CASSGAWADTQYF. The V and J genes are TRBV2 and TRBJ2-3, with D unclear. V was clipped by 4 bases and J by 4 bases, with 9 bases between them. Germline values: CDR1 SNHLY, CDR2 FYNNEI. The CDR3 contains 13 residues.

V and J are TRBV5-1 and TRBJ1-1; possibly TRBD1 for D (5 bases). V was pared by 6 bases and J by 1 base, with 13 bases between. The CDR3 consists of 14 residues. The germline V gene encodes CDR1 SGHRS and CDR2 YFSETQ. The CDR3 sequence is CASNRGLQNTEAFF. CDR3 DNA sequence: TGCGCCAGCAATAGGGGACTACAGAACACTGAAGCTTTCTTT.

This chain connects TRBV6-6 to TRBJ1-2; a possible D gene is TRBD1 (5 bases). Germline CDR1 MNHNY, CDR2 SVGAGI (reference sequence). Trimming removed 7 bases from V and 3 bases from J, with 12 bases in between. The length of the CDR3 is 13 residues. The CDR3 loop reads CASTTGEDYGYTF. Here the CDR3 DNA reads TGTGCCAGCACGACGGGGGAGGACTATGGCTACACCTTC.

The V gene is TRBV10-1, the J gene TRBJ1-5; 7 bases fit TRBD1. Germline V gene sequence: CDR1 WNHNN, CDR2 SYGVQD (reference sequence). Trimming at V came to 0 bases and at J to 4 bases, leaving 9 bases not matched to a gene. This CDR3 is built from 17 residues. As DNA, the CDR3 is TGCGCCAGCAGTGAGTCAACCCGAGACAGGGAGAATCAGCCCCAGCATTTT. Residues: CASSESTRDRENQPQHF.

Here the CDR3 reads CASSRGTGENYEQYF. In DNA, the CDR3 is TGTGCCAGCAGCCGCGGGACAGGGGAAAACTACGAGCAGTACTTC. The rearrangement links TRBV6-5 to TRBJ2-7; TRBD1 aligns across 10 bases. After removal of 6 bases from V and 3 bases from J, the junction contained 8 bases not matched to a gene. CDR3 size: 15 residues. From germline, CDR1 is MNHEY and CDR2 SVGAGI.